The 9 T cell receptor beta chains below come from one sample, sequenced in a study of T cell responses to AZD1222 COVID-19 vaccine. Produced via immunoSEQ multiplex PCR; TCRdb's table is partial and in-frame only. The data contain 140,000 or so clones, about nine tenths of them singletons. The sequences come from peripheral blood, collected 28 days after the second AZD1222 dose. The receptor set was obtained from an adult who received the AZD1222 COVID-19 vaccine.

The genes are TRBV6-6 and TRBJ1-1; 9 positions match TRBD1. Germline CDR1 reads MNHNY; CDR2 reads SVGAGI (reference sequence). V gave up 7 bases and J gave up 7 bases; unmatched junction bases: 10. The CDR3 spans 14 residues. The CDR3 loop is CASNVPGQGVEAFF. The CDR3, as DNA: TGTGCCAGCAACGTCCCGGGACAGGGCGTTGAAGCTTTCTTT.

Of note for this clone: Germline and junction disagree at one end, which may indicate a read error. The chain couples TRBV5-4 to TRBJ1-1; D gene unclear. The CDR3 covers 13 residues. From germline, CDR1 is SGHNT and CDR2 YYREEE (reference sequence). CDR3 DNA: TGTGCCAGCACCTTGGACCTAAACACTGAAGCTTTCTTT. Its translation: CASTLDLNTEAFF.

The chain is built from TRBV7-8 and TRBJ2-7; the match to TRBD1 covers 8 bases. The V and J ends lost 5 bases and 7 bases, in that order; junction bases with no gene match: 13. The germline gives CDR1 SGHVS, CDR2 FQNEAQ. This CDR3 spans 15 amino acids. Here the CDR3 DNA reads TGTGCCAGCAGCCTGAGACTCGACAGGGGCTGGGAGCAGTACTTC. This gives the protein CASSLRLDRGWEQYF.

The chain's CDR3 is CASSGDRVSTEAFF. The CDR3 DNA follows: TGTGCCAGCAGTGGTGACAGGGTGAGCACTGAAGCTTTCTTT. This chain links TRBV2 with TRBJ1-1, with 7 nucleotides matching TRBD1. Germline V gene sequence: CDR1 SNHLY, CDR2 FYNNEI. The CDR3 is made up of 14 amino acids. V trimming: 4 bases; J trimming: 4 bases; junction bases outside the gene matches: 6. The full variable domain, its missing parts supplied by reference TRBV2 and TRBJ1-1, is EPEVTQTPSHQVTQMGQEVILRCVPISNHLYFYWYRQILGQKVEFLVSFYNNEISEKSEIFDDQFSVERPDGSNFTLKIRSTKLEDSAMYFCASSGDRVSTEAFFGQGTRLTVV.

The chain carries TRBV12-5 and TRBJ1-5; D perhaps matches TRBD1 (5 bases). CDR3 size: 17 residues. Trimming pared 0 bases from V and 2 bases from J, leaving 14 bases between. CDR1 and CDR2 from the germline V gene are LGHNT and FRNRAP. The CDR3 is CASGLVTRGLGNQPQHF. The CDR3 coding sequence is TGTGCTAGTGGTTTGGTGACGAGGGGATTGGGCAATCAGCCCCAGCATTTT.

The CDR3 protein is CASSSTSGSPYNEQFF. Written as DNA, the CDR3 is TGTGCCAGCAGTTCGACTAGCGGGAGCCCCTACAATGAGCAGTTCTTC. The chain combines TRBV28 with TRBJ2-1; 12 nucleotides agree with TRBD2. Germline V gene lookup returns CDR1 MDHEN and CDR2 SYDVKM. The CDR3 spans 16 residues. V was pared by 4 bases and J by 2 bases, with 3 bases of the junction left unmatched.

This clone was detected only once. The chain links TRBV30 to TRBJ2-1, with unresolved D. CDR3 length: 11 amino acids. In germline, CDR1 is GTSNPN, CDR2 SVGIG (reference sequence). V was trimmed by 8 bases and J by 9 bases, leaving 14 bases between them. The CDR3 DNA is TGTGCCGGAGACATCCGAGGTGAGCAGTTCTTC. This gives the protein CAGDIRGEQFF. Filled out from reference TRBV30 and TRBJ2-1, the complete variable domain reads SQTIHQWPATLVQPVGSPLSLECTVEGTSNPNLYWYRQAAGRGLQLLFYSVGIGQISSEVPQNLSASRPQDRQFILSSKKLLLSDSGFYLCAGDIRGEQFFGPGTRLTVL.

This clone was observed a single time. The chain employs TRBV5-1 and TRBJ1-4; D might be TRBD1 (5 bases). The CDR3 has 15 amino acids. Trimming took off 0 bases at V and 8 bases at J, with 14 bases between the two ends. Germline assignment: CDR1 SGHRS and CDR2 YFSETQ. The CDR3 DNA reads as TGCGCCAGCAGCTTGGAGATTGGGGCAGGGGAAAAACTGTTTTTT. Its translation: CASSLEIGAGEKLFF.

This clone was observed once. This chain connects TRBV6-1 to TRBJ1-2; 8 nucleotides align to TRBD1. J was trimmed by 4 bases and V by 0 bases; bases with no gene match: 1. The CDR3 contains 14 residues. Germline values: CDR1 MNHNS, CDR2 SASEGT. The CDR3 DNA reads as TGTGCCAGCAGTGAAGCCAGGGGGCTCTATGGCTACACCTTC. Its protein product is CASSEARGLYGYTF.